This T cell receptor (beta chain) was retrieved from a study of blood T cell repertoires in COVID-19 (dated by TCRdb to between 2020 and 2021). Regarding the study in general: Samples from collaborators originated in the United States, Italy and Spain and spanned both the acute and convalescent phases of COVID-19. The prospective study material was composed of cDNA or gDNA derived from T cells, B-cell-depleted T cells, or PBMCs. Deeply sampled blood TCRbeta repertoires from subjects exposed to, actively infected with, or recovered from COVID-19 were included in the dataset. The repertoires were released in a freely available public database intended as a resource for research on the immune response to SARS-CoV-2. The samples were drawn from the first 160 participants of the ongoing ImmuneRACE study and from 1,254 subjects provided by 6 global collaborators. Nearly every sample came with metadata listing a de-identified subject ID, COVID-19 status, age in years and sex. HLA class I and class II types, where available, came from metadata supplied by the sample provider rather than from assay-based typing.

TCRbeta CDR3 regions were amplified from genomic DNA by means of the immunoSEQ Assay, a bias-controlled multiplex PCR. From the authors' description of their analysis: The number of nucleated cells in each sample was estimated by amplification of reference gene primers within the assay. To quantify the absolute abundance of each unique TCRbeta CDR3 rearrangement, sequence reads were collapsed and filtered. For each sample, productive Simpson clonality was calculated by taking the square root of Simpson's diversity index across productive rearrangements. TCRdb's version of the immuneACCESS table is confined to in-frame rearrangements and falls short of the full clone set. An unresolved V gene accounts for under half of the shortfall where checked; the remainder is of unknown origin. V, J and clone size are those of that table, while D and trimming were read from the DNA. A total of 100,000 to 150,000 clones appear in this sample, about 80% of them only once. Roughly 4% of the sample is held by the ten biggest clonotypes.

As concerns this clone: The antigen this receptor binds is unknown. Per-base quality was not reported, and no clone a single base away is much larger than it.

Whole blood was collected in K2EDTA tubes by collaborating institutions according to the institutions' own protocols. For TCRbeta analysis, collaborators shipped samples as frozen whole blood, isolated PBMCs, or DNA extracted from either of those sample types. The study at large found these results: The amount of clinical and demographic metadata varied by source and participant and was provided uncurated.

The sequenced sample was peripheral blood. The origin of this receptor is a woman aged 45 to 65 with acute or convalescent COVID-19.

The CDR3 in this case is CASSLDGGRVTGELFF. In nucleotides, the sequence is TGCGCCAGCAGCTTGGACGGCGGGAGAGTCACCGGGGAGCTGTTTTTT. The chain is assembled from TRBV5-1 and TRBJ2-2; TRBD2 aligns with 7 central bases. Clipping removes 0 bases from V and 4 bases from J, with 6 as the unmatched junction base count. CDR1 SGHRS and CDR2 YFSETQ are derived from the germline V gene. Spanning cysteine to phenylalanine, the CDR3 consists of 16 amino acids. The kept DNA is CDR3 alone, 48 bases in frame from the first base.